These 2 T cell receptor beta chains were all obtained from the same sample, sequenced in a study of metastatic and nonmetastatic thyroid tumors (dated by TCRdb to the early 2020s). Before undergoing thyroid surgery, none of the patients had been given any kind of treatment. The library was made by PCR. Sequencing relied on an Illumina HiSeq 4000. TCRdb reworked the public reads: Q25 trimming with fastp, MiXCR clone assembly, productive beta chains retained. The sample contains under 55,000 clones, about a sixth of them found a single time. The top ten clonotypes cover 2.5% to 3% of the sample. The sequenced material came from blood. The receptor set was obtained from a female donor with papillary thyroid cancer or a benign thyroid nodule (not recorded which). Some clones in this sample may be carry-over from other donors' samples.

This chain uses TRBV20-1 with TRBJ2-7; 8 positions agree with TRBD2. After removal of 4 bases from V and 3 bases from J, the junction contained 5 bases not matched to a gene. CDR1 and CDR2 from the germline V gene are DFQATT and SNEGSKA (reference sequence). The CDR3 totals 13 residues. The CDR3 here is CSAIPRGGYEQYF. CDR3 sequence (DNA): TGCAGTGCTATTCCTCGGGGGGGCTACGAGCAGTACTTC.

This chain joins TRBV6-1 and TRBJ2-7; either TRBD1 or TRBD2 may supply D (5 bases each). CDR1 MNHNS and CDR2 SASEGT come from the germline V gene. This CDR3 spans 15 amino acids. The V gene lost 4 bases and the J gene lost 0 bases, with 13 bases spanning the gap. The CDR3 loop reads CASSGQPGASYEQYF. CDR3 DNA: TGTGCCAGCAGTGGGCAGCCCGGGGCCTCCTACGAGCAGTACTTC.